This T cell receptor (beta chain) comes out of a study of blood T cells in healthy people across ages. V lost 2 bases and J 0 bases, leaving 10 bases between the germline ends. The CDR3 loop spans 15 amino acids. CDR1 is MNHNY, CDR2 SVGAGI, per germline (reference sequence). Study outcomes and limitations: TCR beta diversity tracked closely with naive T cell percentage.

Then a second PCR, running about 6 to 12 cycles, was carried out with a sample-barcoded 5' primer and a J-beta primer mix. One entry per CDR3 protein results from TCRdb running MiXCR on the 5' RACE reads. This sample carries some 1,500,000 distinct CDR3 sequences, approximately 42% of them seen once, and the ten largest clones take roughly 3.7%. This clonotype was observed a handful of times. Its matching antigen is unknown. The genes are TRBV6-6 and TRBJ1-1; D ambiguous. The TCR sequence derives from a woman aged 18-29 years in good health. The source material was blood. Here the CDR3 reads CASSYEAAMNTEAFF. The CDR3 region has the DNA TGTGCCAGCAGTTACGAGGCAGCTATGAACACTGAAGCTTTCTTT.